The sample holds a few counts of the clone carrying this T cell receptor beta chain. The antigen is unknown. This entry belongs to a study of response to subunit inactivated influenza vaccine. Study-wide results and caveats: Authors suggested few new T cells are recruited by each seasonal influenza vaccination.

V shed 6 bases and J 1 base; nucleotides not matched to a gene: 6. The CDR3 has 15 residues. CDR1 and CDR2 (germline): MDHEN, SYDVKM. TCRdb redid the calling of the RT-PCR reads with MiXCR, one entry per CDR3 protein. The data show about 240,000 distinct CDR3 sequences, 12% seen once. The chain links TRBV28 to TRBJ2-5; 9 bases align to TRBD1. The sample in question was non-naive T cells sorted from PBMCs, obtained roughly 2 weeks before vaccination. The sequence derives from a man aged 45-60 years who received an inactivated influenza vaccine. The DNA for the CDR3 is TGTGCCAGCAGCCTACCGACAGGGGGCCAAGAGACCCAGTACTTC. Its protein is CASSLPTGGQETQYF.